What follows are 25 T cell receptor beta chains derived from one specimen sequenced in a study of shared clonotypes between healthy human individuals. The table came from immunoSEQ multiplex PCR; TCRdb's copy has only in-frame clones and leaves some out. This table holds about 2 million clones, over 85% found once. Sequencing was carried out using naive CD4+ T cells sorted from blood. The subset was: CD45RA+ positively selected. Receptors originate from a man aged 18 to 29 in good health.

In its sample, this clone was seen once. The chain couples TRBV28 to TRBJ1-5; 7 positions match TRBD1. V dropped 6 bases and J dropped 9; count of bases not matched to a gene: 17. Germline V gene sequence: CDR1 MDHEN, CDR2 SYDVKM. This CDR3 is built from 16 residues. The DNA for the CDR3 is TGTGCCAGCAGATTCGCCGGGACAGAGGCAGGATTGCCCCAGCATTTT. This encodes CASRFAGTEAGLPQHF.

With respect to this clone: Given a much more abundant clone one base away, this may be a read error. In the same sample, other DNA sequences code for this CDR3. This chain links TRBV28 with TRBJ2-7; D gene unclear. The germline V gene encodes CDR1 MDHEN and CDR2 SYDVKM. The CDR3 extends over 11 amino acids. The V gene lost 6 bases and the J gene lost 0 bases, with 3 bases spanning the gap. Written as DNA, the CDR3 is TGTGCCAGCAGCACCTCCTACGAGCAGTACTTC. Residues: CASSTSYEQYF.

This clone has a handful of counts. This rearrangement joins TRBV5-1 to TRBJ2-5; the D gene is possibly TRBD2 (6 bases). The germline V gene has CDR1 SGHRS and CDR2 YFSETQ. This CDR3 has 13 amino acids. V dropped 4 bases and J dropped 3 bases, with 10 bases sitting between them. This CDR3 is CASSRSGKETQYF. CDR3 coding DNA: TGCGCCAGCAGCCGTAGCGGCAAAGAGACCCAGTACTTC.

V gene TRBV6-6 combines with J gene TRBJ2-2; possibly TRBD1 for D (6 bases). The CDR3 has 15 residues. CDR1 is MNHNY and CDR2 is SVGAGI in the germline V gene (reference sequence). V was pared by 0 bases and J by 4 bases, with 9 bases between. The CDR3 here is CASSYSSGATGELFF. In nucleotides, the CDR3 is TGTGCCAGCAGTTACTCGTCAGGGGCCACCGGGGAGCTGTTTTTT.

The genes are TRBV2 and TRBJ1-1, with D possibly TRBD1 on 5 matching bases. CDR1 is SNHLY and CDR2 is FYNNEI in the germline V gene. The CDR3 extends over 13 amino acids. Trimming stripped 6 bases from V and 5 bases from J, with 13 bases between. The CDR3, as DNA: TGTGCCAGCAGAGGGACGGCCGCGACTGAAGCTTTCTTT. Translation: CASRGTAATEAFF.

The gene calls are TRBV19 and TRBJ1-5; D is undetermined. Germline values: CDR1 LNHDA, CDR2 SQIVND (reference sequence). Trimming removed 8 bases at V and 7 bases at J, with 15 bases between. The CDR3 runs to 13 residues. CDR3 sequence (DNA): TGTGCCAGTGGAACGACGGTTAGCCAGCCCCAGCATTTT. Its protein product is CASGTTVSQPQHF.

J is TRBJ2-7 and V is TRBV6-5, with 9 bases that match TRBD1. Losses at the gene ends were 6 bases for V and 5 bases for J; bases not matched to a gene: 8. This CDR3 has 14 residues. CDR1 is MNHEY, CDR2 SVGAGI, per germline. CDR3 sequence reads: CASSRGTGIHEQYF. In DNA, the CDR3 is TGTGCCAGCAGCCGTGGGACAGGGATCCACGAGCAGTACTTC.

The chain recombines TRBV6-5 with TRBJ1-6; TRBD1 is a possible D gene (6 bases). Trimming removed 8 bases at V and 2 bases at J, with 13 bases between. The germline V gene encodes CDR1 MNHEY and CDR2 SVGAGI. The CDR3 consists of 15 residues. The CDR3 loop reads CASSLEGAYNSPLHF. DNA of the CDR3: TGTGCCAGCTCCTTAGAGGGGGCCTATAATTCACCCCTCCACTTT.

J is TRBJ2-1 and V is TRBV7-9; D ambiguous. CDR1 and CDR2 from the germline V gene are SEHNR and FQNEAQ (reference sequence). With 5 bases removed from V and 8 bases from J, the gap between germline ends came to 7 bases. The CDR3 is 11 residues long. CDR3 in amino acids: CASSPKHEQFF. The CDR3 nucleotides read TGTGCCAGCAGCCCAAAACATGAGCAGTTCTTC.

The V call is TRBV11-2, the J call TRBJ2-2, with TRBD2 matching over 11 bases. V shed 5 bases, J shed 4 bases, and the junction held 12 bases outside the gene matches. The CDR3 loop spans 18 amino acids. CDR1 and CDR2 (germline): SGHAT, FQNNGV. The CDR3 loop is CASSPYTLLAGATGELFF. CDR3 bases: TGTGCCAGCAGCCCTTATACCCTACTAGCGGGAGCCACCGGGGAGCTGTTTTTT.

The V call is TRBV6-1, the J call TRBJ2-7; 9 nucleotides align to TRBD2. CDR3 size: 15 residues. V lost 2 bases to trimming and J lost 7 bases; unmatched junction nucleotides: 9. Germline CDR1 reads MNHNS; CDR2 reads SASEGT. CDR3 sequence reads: CASSELGVAGEEQYF. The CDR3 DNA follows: TGTGCCAGCAGTGAACTGGGAGTAGCGGGGGAGGAGCAGTACTTC.

CDR3 in amino acids: CASSLLGGRSSYEQYF. The CDR3 DNA reads as TGTGCCAGCAGTTTACTCGGGGGGCGGAGCTCCTACGAGCAGTACTTC. V and J are TRBV27 and TRBJ2-7; a possible D gene is TRBD2 (7 bases). Germline V lookup: CDR1 MNHEY, CDR2 SMNVEV (reference sequence). V was shortened by 2 bases and J by 0 bases, with 14 bases between the two germline ends. This CDR3 region has 16 residues.

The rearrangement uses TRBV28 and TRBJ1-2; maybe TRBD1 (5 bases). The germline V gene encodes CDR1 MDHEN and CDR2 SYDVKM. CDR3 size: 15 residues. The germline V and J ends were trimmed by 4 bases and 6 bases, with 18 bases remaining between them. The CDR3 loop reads CASSSTYGAVHGYTF. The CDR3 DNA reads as TGTGCCAGCAGTTCCACCTACGGGGCTGTACATGGCTACACCTTC.

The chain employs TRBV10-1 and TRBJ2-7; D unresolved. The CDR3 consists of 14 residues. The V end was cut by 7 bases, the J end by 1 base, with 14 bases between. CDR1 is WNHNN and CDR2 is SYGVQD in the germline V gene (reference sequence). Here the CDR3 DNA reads TGCGCCAGCACTTTCCGGCGATCTTCCTACGAGCAGTACTTC. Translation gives CASTFRRSSYEQYF.

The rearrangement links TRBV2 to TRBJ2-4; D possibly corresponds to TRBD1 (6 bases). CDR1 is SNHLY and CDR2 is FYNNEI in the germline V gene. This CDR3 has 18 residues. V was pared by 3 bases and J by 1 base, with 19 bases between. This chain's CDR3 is CASSEVSGASLAKNIQYF. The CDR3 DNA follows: TGTGCCAGCAGTGAGGTGTCAGGGGCAAGTCTCGCCAAAAACATTCAGTACTTC.

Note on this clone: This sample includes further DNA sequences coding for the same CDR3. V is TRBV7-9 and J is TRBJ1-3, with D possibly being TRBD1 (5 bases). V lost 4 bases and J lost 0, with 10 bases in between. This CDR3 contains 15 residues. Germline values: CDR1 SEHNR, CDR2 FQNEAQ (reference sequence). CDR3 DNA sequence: TGTGCCAGCAGCTCCTCAGGGAGCTCTGGAAACACCATATATTTT. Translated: CASSSSGSSGNTIYF.

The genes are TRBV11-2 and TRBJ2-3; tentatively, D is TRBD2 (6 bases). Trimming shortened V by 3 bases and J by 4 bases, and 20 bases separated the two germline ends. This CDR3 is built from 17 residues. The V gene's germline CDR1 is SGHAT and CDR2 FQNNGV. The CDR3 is CASSFPMGGGKADTQYF. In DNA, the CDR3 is TGTGCCAGCAGCTTCCCCATGGGTGGCGGGAAGGCAGATACGCAGTATTTT.

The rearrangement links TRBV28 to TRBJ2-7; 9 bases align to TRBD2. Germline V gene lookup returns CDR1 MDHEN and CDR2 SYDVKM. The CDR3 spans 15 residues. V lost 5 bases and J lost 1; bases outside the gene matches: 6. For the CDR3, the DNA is TGTGCCAGCAGTCAAACTAGCGGGTTTTCCTACGAGCAGTACTTC. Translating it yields CASSQTSGFSYEQYF.

The CDR3 region is CAWNLGGTGANVLTF. The CDR3 nucleotides read TGTGCCTGGAACCTAGGGGGTACTGGGGCCAACGTCCTGACTTTC. This chain links TRBV30 with TRBJ2-6; D may be TRBD1 (6 bases). The germline CDR1 and CDR2 sequences are GTSNPN and SVGIG (reference sequence). V shed 4 bases and J shed 2 bases, with 12 bases lying between them. The CDR3 extends over 15 amino acids.

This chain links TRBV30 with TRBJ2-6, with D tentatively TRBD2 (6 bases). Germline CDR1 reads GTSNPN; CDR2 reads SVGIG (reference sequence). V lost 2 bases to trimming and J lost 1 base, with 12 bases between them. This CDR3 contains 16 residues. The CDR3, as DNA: TGTGCCTGGAGTTTGACACGGGGGTCTGGGGCCAACGTCCTGACTTTC. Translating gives CAWSLTRGSGANVLTF.

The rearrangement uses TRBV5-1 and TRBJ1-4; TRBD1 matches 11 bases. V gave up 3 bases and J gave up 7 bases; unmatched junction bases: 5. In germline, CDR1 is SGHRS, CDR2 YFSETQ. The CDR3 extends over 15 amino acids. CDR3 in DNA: TGCGCCAGCAGCTCTCGGACAGGGGGCGGTGAAAAACTGTTTTTT. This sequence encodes CASSSRTGGGEKLFF.

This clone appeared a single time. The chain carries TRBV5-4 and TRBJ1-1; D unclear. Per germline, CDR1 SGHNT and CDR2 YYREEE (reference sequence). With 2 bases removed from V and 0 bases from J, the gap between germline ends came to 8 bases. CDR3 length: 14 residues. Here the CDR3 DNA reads TGTGCCAGCAGCTTTGACGGGCTGAACACTGAAGCTTTCTTT. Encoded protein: CASSFDGLNTEAFF.

In DNA, the CDR3 is TGTGCCAGCAGCTCCCATCGGGACTCGGCTTTCTTT. Residues: CASSSHRDSAFF. V is TRBV11-2 and J is TRBJ1-1, with D maybe TRBD1 (5 bases). V dropped 4 bases and J dropped 11 bases, with 14 bases sitting between them. CDR3 length: 12 residues. Germline CDR1 is SGHAT and CDR2 is FQNNGV.

CDR3 loop: CASHSGYEQYF. CDR3 in DNA: TGTGCCAGCCACTCGGGCTACGAGCAGTACTTC. This chain links TRBV6-6 with TRBJ2-7; no firm D call. Trimming took off 8 bases at V and 3 bases at J, with 8 bases between the two ends. The germline V gene has CDR1 MNHNY and CDR2 SVGAGI (reference sequence). The CDR3 has 11 amino acids.

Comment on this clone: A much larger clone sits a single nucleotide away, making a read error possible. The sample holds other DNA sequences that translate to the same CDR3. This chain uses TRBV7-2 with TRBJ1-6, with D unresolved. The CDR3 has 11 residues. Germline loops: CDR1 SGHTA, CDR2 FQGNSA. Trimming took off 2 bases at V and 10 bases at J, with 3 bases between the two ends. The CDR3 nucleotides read TGTGCCAGCAGCTTAAACTCACCCCTCCACTTT. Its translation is CASSLNSPLHF. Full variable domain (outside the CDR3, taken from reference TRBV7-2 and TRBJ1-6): GAGVSQSPSNKVTEKGKDVELRCDPISGHTALYWYRQSLGQGLEFLIYFQGNSAPDKSGLPSDRFSAERTGGSVSTLTIQRTQQEDSAVYLCASSLNSPLHFGNGTRLTVT.